Detailed here is one TCR beta chain. The data originate from a study of shared clonotypes between healthy human individuals. Assay: immunoSEQ multiplex PCR; the TCRdb copy retains only in-frame clones and omits some. The table shows more than 1.2 million clones, with 97% to 99% occurring only once. The V gene lost 9 bases and the J gene lost 3 bases, with 23 bases spanning the gap. Germline CDR1 and CDR2: MDHEN and SYDVKM. The CDR3 length is 17 residues. The clonotype was recovered from a man aged 30-40 years in good health. The chain links TRBV28 to TRBJ2-2; tentatively, D is TRBD1 or TRBD2 (5 bases each). Sequenced sample: naive CD4+ T cells sorted from blood. Subset noted: CD45RA+ positively selected. The CDR3 loop is CASLSGRGVWDTGELFF. The DNA of the CDR3 is TGTGCCAGTTTGTCCGGACGAGGGGTTTGGGACACCGGGGAGCTGTTTTTT.